These T cell receptor beta chains were read from a single sample in a study of T cell responses to AZD1222 COVID-19 vaccine. Clones were sequenced by immunoSEQ multiplex PCR, and TCRdb holds only the in-frame ones, with some missing. The sample gives 75,000 to 95,000 clones, roughly 85% of which show up once; about 13% is in the top ten. This specimen consisted of peripheral blood, obtained on day 0 of AZD1222 vaccination. The receptors here all came from an adult in good health. CDR3s include the opening cysteine and the closing phenylalanine or tryptophan. D genes are given only for firm matches. A row's size may be missing; if present it is once, few, many or a size class.

clone size: -
V gene: TRBV12-3/TRBV12-4
D gene: TRBD1
J gene: TRBJ1-1
CDR3 protein: CASTAQGATEAFF
CDR3 DNA: TGTGCCAGCACCGCACAGGGGGCGACGGAAGCTTTCTTT

clone size: few
V gene: TRBV4-1
D gene: -
J gene: TRBJ1-5
CDR3 protein: CASSQDVRQNNQPQHF
CDR3 DNA: TGCGCCAGCAGCCAAGATGTCCGACAAAACAATCAGCCCCAGCATTTT

clone size: -
V gene: TRBV27
D gene: -
J gene: TRBJ2-7
CDR3 protein: CASTPSINEQYF
CDR3 DNA: TGTGCCAGCACCCCGAGCATCAACGAGCAGTACTTC

clone size: once
V gene: TRBV2
D gene: TRBD2
J gene: TRBJ2-5
CDR3 protein: CASSSGDQETQYF
CDR3 DNA: TGTGCCAGCAGCAGCGGGGACCAAGAGACCCAGTACTTC

clone size: -
V gene: TRBV19
D gene: TRBD1
J gene: TRBJ1-6
CDR3 protein: CAGWGDRDNSPLHF
CDR3 DNA: TGTGCCGGATGGGGCGACAGGGATAATTCACCCCTCCACTTT

clone size: -
V gene: TRBV29-1
D gene: -
J gene: TRBJ1-1
CDR3 protein: CNALGGASNTEAFF
CDR3 DNA: TGCAACGCTTTGGGGGGGGCCTCGAACACTGAAGCTTTCTTT

clone size: -
V gene: TRBV11-2
D gene: -
J gene: TRBJ1-4
CDR3 protein: CASSLTMGAYEKLFF
CDR3 DNA: TGTGCCAGCAGCTTAACGATGGGGGCCTATGAAAAACTGTTTTTT

clone size: -
V gene: TRBV3-1/TRBV3-2
D gene: -
J gene: TRBJ1-1
CDR3 protein: CASSIQQVGGTEAFF
CDR3 DNA: TGTGCCAGCAGCATCCAACAGGTCGGCGGTACTGAAGCTTTCTTT

clone size: -
V gene: TRBV5-1
D gene: -
J gene: TRBJ2-7
CDR3 protein: CASSVGGSEGEQYF
CDR3 DNA: TGCGCCAGCAGCGTAGGGGGGAGCGAGGGCGAGCAGTACTTC

clone size: -
V gene: TRBV5-1
D gene: TRBD1
J gene: TRBJ2-3
CDR3 protein: CASSLQGADTQYF
CDR3 DNA: TGCGCCAGCAGCCTACAGGGGGCAGATACGCAGTATTTT

clone size: -
V gene: TRBV19
D gene: -
J gene: TRBJ2-7
CDR3 protein: CASSIGTAIKYF
CDR3 DNA: TGTGCCAGTAGTATTGGAACAGCCATAAAGTACTTC

clone size: -
V gene: TRBV2
D gene: TRBD1
J gene: TRBJ1-1
CDR3 protein: CASGDRTNTEAFF
CDR3 DNA: TGTGCCAGCGGGGACAGGACGAACACTGAAGCTTTCTTT

clone size: once
V gene: TRBV10-3
D gene: -
J gene: TRBJ2-7
CDR3 protein: CAISSPGAGIGEQYF
CDR3 DNA: TGTGCCATCAGCTCCCCCGGAGCAGGGATAGGCGAGCAGTACTTC

clone size: -
V gene: TRBV2
D gene: -
J gene: TRBJ1-1
CDR3 protein: CASKDSNTEAFF
CDR3 DNA: TGTGCCAGCAAGGACAGTAACACTGAAGCTTTCTTT

clone size: -
V gene: TRBV29-1
D gene: -
J gene: TRBJ1-2
CDR3 protein: CSVAVYRALNYGYTF
CDR3 DNA: TGCAGCGTTGCTGTCTACAGGGCTCTTAACTATGGCTACACCTTC

clone size: -
V gene: TRBV5-5
D gene: -
J gene: TRBJ1-1
CDR3 protein: CASSLEERDTEAFF
CDR3 DNA: TGTGCCAGCAGCTTGGAAGAGAGGGACACTGAAGCTTTCTTT

clone size: -
V gene: TRBV15
D gene: -
J gene: TRBJ2-1
CDR3 protein: CATSRDSQSYNEQFF
CDR3 DNA: TGTGCCACCAGCAGAGATAGCCAGTCCTACAATGAGCAGTTCTTC

clone size: -
V gene: TRBV6-2/TRBV6-3
D gene: TRBD1
J gene: TRBJ2-4
CDR3 protein: CASSPTGGAKNIQYF
CDR3 DNA: TGTGCCAGCAGTCCGACAGGGGGAGCCAAAAACATTCAGTACTTC

clone size: -
V gene: TRBV7-8
D gene: -
J gene: TRBJ2-7
CDR3 protein: CASSRAMWDYEQYF
CDR3 DNA: TGTGCCAGCAGCCGGGCAATGTGGGACTACGAGCAGTACTTC

clone size: once
V gene: TRBV7-2
D gene: -
J gene: TRBJ1-4
CDR3 protein: CASVTDRNDEKLFF
CDR3 DNA: TGTGCCAGCGTCACCGATCGGAACGATGAAAAACTGTTTTTT

clone size: -
V gene: TRBV5-6
D gene: TRBD1
J gene: TRBJ1-5
CDR3 protein: CASSYDRVQPQHF
CDR3 DNA: TGTGCCAGCAGCTACGACAGGGTCCAGCCCCAGCATTTT

clone size: -
V gene: TRBV28
D gene: TRBD1
J gene: TRBJ1-1
CDR3 protein: CASNSGTGGTEAFF
CDR3 DNA: TGTGCCAGCAACTCCGGGACAGGGGGCACTGAAGCTTTCTTT

clone size: -
V gene: TRBV5-1
D gene: -
J gene: TRBJ1-6
CDR3 protein: CASSLEGNNSPLHF
CDR3 DNA: TGCGCCAGCAGCTTGGAAGGGAATAATTCACCCCTCCACTTT

clone size: -
V gene: TRBV4-1
D gene: -
J gene: TRBJ1-1
CDR3 protein: CASSRRSLNTEAFF
CDR3 DNA: TGCGCCAGCAGCCGTCGGAGTCTGAACACTGAAGCTTTCTTT

clone size: -
V gene: TRBV10-3
D gene: TRBD1
J gene: TRBJ1-5
CDR3 protein: CAISDRGGDQPQHF
CDR3 DNA: TGTGCCATCAGTGATAGAGGGGGCGATCAGCCCCAGCATTTT

clone size: -
V gene: TRBV6-2/TRBV6-3
D gene: -
J gene: TRBJ1-4
CDR3 protein: CASSGTATNEKLFF
CDR3 DNA: TGTGCCAGCAGCGGGACTGCAACTAATGAAAAACTGTTTTTT

clone size: -
V gene: TRBV28
D gene: -
J gene: TRBJ1-6
CDR3 protein: CASSFSRFGHTLHF
CDR3 DNA: TGTGCCAGCAGTTTTTCCAGGTTCGGACATACCCTCCACTTT

clone size: -
V gene: TRBV11-2
D gene: -
J gene: TRBJ2-7
CDR3 protein: CASSLVSWGALSYEQYF
CDR3 DNA: TGTGCCAGCAGCTTAGTCAGCTGGGGGGCCCTTTCATACGAGCAGTACTTC

clone size: -
V gene: TRBV10-3
D gene: -
J gene: TRBJ1-6
CDR3 protein: CAISVQGSYNSPLHF
CDR3 DNA: TGTGCCATCAGTGTACAGGGATCCTATAATTCACCCCTCCACTTT

clone size: -
V gene: TRBV18
D gene: -
J gene: TRBJ2-6
CDR3 protein: CASSLGYSGANVLTF
CDR3 DNA: TGTGCCAGCTCACTGGGGTACTCTGGGGCCAACGTCCTGACTTTC

clone size: -
V gene: TRBV4-2
D gene: -
J gene: TRBJ2-5
CDR3 protein: CASSQPAGSVGETQYF
CDR3 DNA: TGTGCCAGCAGCCAACCCGCGGGGTCGGTGGGCGAGACCCAGTACTTC

clone size: -
V gene: TRBV6-4
D gene: -
J gene: TRBJ1-6
CDR3 protein: CASSDSSDYNSPLHF
CDR3 DNA: TGTGCCAGCAGTGACTCGTCGGACTATAATTCACCCCTCCACTTT

clone size: -
V gene: TRBV20-1
D gene: TRBD2
J gene: TRBJ2-2
CDR3 protein: CSASRPSGGGTGELFF
CDR3 DNA: TGCAGTGCTAGTCGCCCTAGCGGGGGAGGGACCGGGGAGCTGTTTTTT

clone size: -
V gene: TRBV29-1
D gene: -
J gene: TRBJ1-3
CDR3 protein: CSATEDTIYF
CDR3 DNA: TGCAGCGCAACCGAGGACACCATATATTTT

clone size: -
V gene: TRBV9
D gene: TRBD1
J gene: TRBJ2-5
CDR3 protein: CASSYGQGERETQYF
CDR3 DNA: TGTGCCAGCAGCTACGGACAGGGCGAGAGGGAGACCCAGTACTTC

clone size: once
V gene: TRBV5-1
D gene: -
J gene: TRBJ1-2
CDR3 protein: CASSIGTGDNYGYTF
CDR3 DNA: TGCGCCAGCAGCATAGGGACGGGGGATAACTATGGCTACACCTTC

clone size: once
V gene: TRBV19
D gene: -
J gene: TRBJ1-1
CDR3 protein: CASTPGRPNTEAFF
CDR3 DNA: TGTGCCAGTACCCCGGGACGGCCGAACACTGAAGCTTTCTTT

clone size: once
V gene: TRBV6-2/TRBV6-3
D gene: -
J gene: TRBJ1-5
CDR3 protein: CASSGGLIRNQPQHF
CDR3 DNA: TGTGCCAGCAGTGGGGGACTTATCCGCAATCAGCCCCAGCATTTT

clone size: -
V gene: TRBV5-1
D gene: -
J gene: TRBJ2-7
CDR3 protein: CASSLAGGGAPSYEQYF
CDR3 DNA: TGCGCCAGCAGCTTGGCCGGGGGCGGGGCCCCATCCTACGAGCAGTACTTC

clone size: -
V gene: TRBV27
D gene: -
J gene: TRBJ1-5
CDR3 protein: CASSLRGQPQHF
CDR3 DNA: TGTGCCAGCAGTTTGCGGGGTCAGCCCCAGCATTTT

clone size: -
V gene: TRBV11-3
D gene: -
J gene: TRBJ1-1
CDR3 protein: CASSLATNTEAFF
CDR3 DNA: TGTGCCAGCAGCTTAGCTACGAACACTGAAGCTTTCTTT

clone size: -
V gene: TRBV2
D gene: -
J gene: TRBJ2-1
CDR3 protein: CASRERGHEQFF
CDR3 DNA: TGTGCCAGCAGGGAAAGGGGCCATGAGCAGTTCTTC

clone size: -
V gene: TRBV5-4
D gene: TRBD1
J gene: TRBJ1-2
CDR3 protein: CASSSGDGQAYTRGYTF
CDR3 DNA: TGTGCCAGCAGCTCTGGAGATGGACAGGCGTATACAAGAGGCTACACCTTC

clone size: -
V gene: TRBV7-9
D gene: -
J gene: TRBJ2-7
CDR3 protein: CASSLDYGQLMTQQYF
CDR3 DNA: TGTGCCAGCAGCTTAGACTATGGACAGCTCATGACCCAGCAGTACTTC

clone size: -
V gene: TRBV14
D gene: TRBD1
J gene: TRBJ2-7
CDR3 protein: CASSQPRPGTGAYEQYF
CDR3 DNA: TGTGCCAGCAGCCAACCGAGACCCGGGACAGGGGCCTACGAGCAGTACTTC

clone size: -
V gene: TRBV5-1
D gene: TRBD1
J gene: TRBJ2-1
CDR3 protein: CASTGQIYNEQFF
CDR3 DNA: TGCGCCAGCACGGGACAGATATACAATGAGCAGTTCTTC

clone size: -
V gene: TRBV11-2
D gene: TRBD1
J gene: TRBJ1-2
CDR3 protein: CASSFTYFQDRGYGYTF
CDR3 DNA: TGTGCCAGCAGCTTCACCTATTTTCAGGACAGGGGATATGGCTACACCTTC

clone size: -
V gene: TRBV18
D gene: -
J gene: TRBJ2-7
CDR3 protein: CASSPRGSSYEQYF
CDR3 DNA: TGTGCCAGCTCACCACGAGGGAGCTCCTACGAGCAGTACTTC